These 21 T cell receptor beta chains share one sample of origin, sequenced in a study of blood T cell repertoires in COVID-19. Sequencing used immunoSEQ multiplex PCR; TCRdb keeps in-frame clones, though not all of them. The table shows over 65,000 clones, with more than 80% occurring only once. The source material was peripheral blood. Receptors were obtained from a man aged 25-40 years with acute or convalescent COVID-19.

The rearrangement joins TRBV6-5 to TRBJ1-3; possibly TRBD1 for D (6 bases). V was trimmed by 2 bases and J by 2 bases, leaving 7 bases between them. This CDR3 comprises 14 residues. CDR1 is MNHEY and CDR2 is SVGAGI in the germline V gene. CDR3 loop: CASSYRGTGNTIYF. Written as DNA, the CDR3 is TGTGCCAGCAGTTACAGGGGGACTGGAAACACCATATATTTT.

The rearrangement uses TRBV4-2 and TRBJ2-5; D unresolved. The CDR3 is 17 amino acids. The V gene lost 0 bases and the J gene lost 4 bases, with 18 bases spanning the gap. The germline V gene has CDR1 LGHNA and CDR2 YNFKEQ. The CDR3 loop is CASSQDPSSSLRETQYF. For the CDR3, the DNA is TGTGCCAGCAGCCAAGATCCGTCATCTTCCCTAAGAGAGACCCAGTACTTC.

This clone turned up a few times. The chain couples TRBV5-5 to TRBJ2-6; the match to TRBD2 covers 8 bases. J was trimmed by 2 bases and V by 8 bases; bases with no gene match: 9. The CDR3 length is 16 residues. The germline V gene has CDR1 SGHKS and CDR2 YYEKEE (reference sequence). CDR3 in DNA: TGTGCCAGTCGGCGTAGCGGGATGGCTGGGGCCAACGTCCTGACTTTC. Its translation is CASRRSGMAGANVLTF. Full variable domain (rest looked up from reference TRBV5-5 and TRBJ2-6): DAGVTQSPTHLIKTRGQQVTLRCSPISGHKSVSWYQQVLGQGPQFIFQYYEKEERGRGNFPDRFSARQFPNYSSELNVNALLLGDSALYLCASRRSGMAGANVLTFGAGSRLTVL.

The V and J genes are TRBV30 and TRBJ2-5, with 10 bases matching TRBD2. V shed 1 base and J 4 bases; nucleotides not matched to a gene: 6. Germline V gene data show CDR1 as GTSNPN and CDR2 as SVGIG (reference sequence). The CDR3 consists of 15 residues. The CDR3 sequence is CAWSASLAGGETQYF. CDR3 coding DNA: TGTGCCTGGAGTGCTTCATTAGCGGGAGGAGAGACCCAGTACTTC.

V is TRBV11-2 and J is TRBJ1-5; D gene ambiguous. CDR1 is SGHAT, CDR2 FQNNGV, per germline. This CDR3 is 13 amino acids long. V gave up 2 bases and J gave up 7 bases, with 9 bases separating them. The DNA of the CDR3 is TGTGCCAGCAGCTTACACCAAGAGCAGCCCCAGCATTTT. It is translated as CASSLHQEQPQHF.

This CDR3 reads CASSSHDVGTGGNQPQHF. The CDR3 region has the DNA TGTGCCAGCAGTTCACACGACGTTGGGACAGGGGGCAATCAGCCCCAGCATTTT. The gene calls are TRBV28 and TRBJ1-5; 10 nucleotides agree with TRBD1. CDR3 length equals 18 residues. Germline values: CDR1 MDHEN, CDR2 SYDVKM. J lost 2 bases, V lost 4 bases, and 11 bases had no gene match.

This sequence joins TRBV1 and TRBJ2-7; the table's D gene call, TRBD2, was not cross checked with the DNA. TRBV1 corresponds to a pseudogene. The CDR3 runs to 13 residues. Written as DNA, the CDR3 is TGCACCAGCAGCCTCCCCGGGGTCTACGAGCAGTACTTC. It yields the protein CTSSLPGVYEQYF.

The V and J genes are TRBV24-1 and TRBJ2-2; possible D gene TRBD2, 5 bases. This CDR3 contains 15 residues. Trimming removed 3 bases from V and 7 bases from J, with 14 bases in between. From germline, CDR1 is KGHDR and CDR2 SFDVKD. The CDR3 sequence is CATSDGVGSGGELFF. Here the CDR3 DNA reads TGTGCCACCAGTGATGGCGTTGGGAGTGGCGGGGAGCTGTTTTTT.

This clone was detected only a few times. The chain couples TRBV5-1 to TRBJ1-3; D is undetermined. V lost 4 bases to trimming and J lost 4 bases, with 15 bases between them. This CDR3 comprises 15 residues. Germline CDR1 and CDR2: SGHRS and YFSETQ. The CDR3 spells CASSPYTRLGNTIYF. The CDR3 coding sequence is TGCGCCAGCAGCCCGTACACCCGCTTGGGAAACACCATATATTTT.

The rearrangement links TRBV7-6 to TRBJ2-7; the D is unclear. The V gene lost 1 base and the J gene lost 0 bases, with 7 bases spanning the gap. This CDR3 region has 14 residues. Germline V gene data show CDR1 as SGHVS and CDR2 as FNYEAQ. The CDR3 region has the DNA TGTGCCAGCAGCTTAGGTTTCGGCTCCTACGAGCAGTACTTC. Translated, it gives CASSLGFGSYEQYF.

The chain couples TRBV13 to TRBJ2-7, with TRBD1 matching 8 bases. This CDR3 is 13 amino acids long. The V gene end was trimmed by 5 bases and the J gene end by 4 bases; junction bases not matched to a gene: 4. Germline V lookup: CDR1 PRHDT, CDR2 FYEKMQ (reference sequence). The CDR3 loop reads CASSIGQGYEQYF. Here the CDR3 DNA reads TGTGCCAGCAGCATCGGACAGGGATACGAGCAGTACTTC.

V gene TRBV19 combines with J gene TRBJ2-1; TRBD2 might be the D (6 bases). This CDR3 spans 13 amino acids. Trimming cost V 5 bases and J 4 bases, with 9 bases left between them. The germline V gene encodes CDR1 LNHDA and CDR2 SQIVND (reference sequence). CDR3 amino acids: CASSPGDYNEQFF. As DNA, the CDR3 is TGTGCCAGTAGTCCGGGGGATTACAATGAGCAGTTCTTC. The full variable domain, its missing parts supplied by reference TRBV19 and TRBJ2-1, is DGGITQSPKYLFRKEGQNVTLSCEQNLNHDAMYWYRQDPGQGLRLIYYSQIVNDFQKGDIAEGYSVSREKKESFPLTVTSAQKNPTAFYLCASSPGDYNEQFFGPGTRLTVL.

V and J are TRBV6-6 and TRBJ1-1; D gene unclear. The CDR3 is made up of 13 amino acids. CDR1 MNHNY and CDR2 SVGAGI come from the germline V gene (reference sequence). V dropped 1 base and J dropped 1 base, with 4 bases sitting between them. CDR3: CASSYLENTEAFF. In DNA, the CDR3 is TGTGCCAGCAGTTACTTAGAGAACACTGAAGCTTTCTTT.

The chain uses TRBV18 and TRBJ1-1, with a tentative D call TRBD1 (6 bases). CDR3 length: 18 residues. The germline gives CDR1 KGHSH, CDR2 LQKENI. V lost 4 bases and J lost 5, with 26 bases in between. The CDR3 DNA reads as TGTGCCAGCTCACTTTCAACTTTACAGGGTGGAGGTAAGACTGAAGCTTTCTTT. Protein product: CASSLSTLQGGGKTEAFF.

The V call is TRBV7-9, the J call TRBJ1-4; 8 bases agree with TRBD1. V lost 5 bases to trimming and J lost 8 bases; unmatched junction nucleotides: 7. The CDR3 loop spans 14 amino acids. CDR1 and CDR2 (germline): SEHNR, FQNEAQ (reference sequence). For the CDR3, the DNA is TGTGCCAGCAGCCCGCGGACAGGGAACGAAAAACTGTTTTTT. Translating gives CASSPRTGNEKLFF.

The sample holds one count of this clone. The chain has TRBV7-9 and TRBJ1-4, with a tentative D call TRBD1 (6 bases). The germline V gene encodes CDR1 SEHNR and CDR2 FQNEAQ (reference sequence). Trimming removed 7 bases from V and 8 bases from J, with 20 bases in between. CDR3 size: 15 residues. Here the CDR3 DNA reads TGTGCCAGCAACACGGGAACAGGGAACTTAGAAAAACTGTTTTTT. Amino acids: CASNTGTGNLEKLFF.

This rearrangement joins TRBV7-9 to TRBJ1-1; D ambiguous. The CDR3 runs 13 residues. In germline, CDR1 is SEHNR, CDR2 FQNEAQ (reference sequence). V was shortened by 7 bases and J by 4 bases, with 13 bases between the two germline ends. The CDR3 here is CASTLGSGTEAFF. CDR3 nucleotide sequence: TGTGCCAGCACGCTCGGGTCTGGCACTGAAGCTTTCTTT.

V usage is TRBV5-1 and J usage is TRBJ2-3; D may be TRBD2 (5 bases). This CDR3 is 14 amino acids long. V was cut by 5 bases and J by 4 bases, with 14 bases left in between. Germline CDR1 reads SGHRS; CDR2 reads YFSETQ. CDR3 in DNA: TGCGCCAGCAGGCCGGGGTCAGCGGCAGATACGCAGTATTTT. It is translated as CASRPGSAADTQYF.

This chain uses TRBV27 with TRBJ2-2, with 8 bases matching TRBD2. V trimming: 5 bases; J trimming: 3 bases; junction bases outside the gene matches: 5. Germline loops: CDR1 MNHEY, CDR2 SMNVEV (reference sequence). The CDR3 is 15 residues long. The CDR3 spells CASSLPSGYTGELFF. The CDR3 bases are TGTGCCAGCAGTCTTCCTAGCGGGTACACCGGGGAGCTGTTTTTT.

In its sample, this clone was seen a few times. V gene TRBV6-4 combines with J gene TRBJ2-3; 10 bases are shared with TRBD2. V dropped 2 bases and J dropped 1; count of bases not matched to a gene: 3. CDR3 length: 16 residues. Germline loops: CDR1 MRHNA, CDR2 SNTAGT. In nucleotides, the CDR3 is TGTGCCAGCAGTGACACCGGGACTAGCGGCACAGATACGCAGTATTTT. Amino acid sequence: CASSDTGTSGTDTQYF.

A single count supports this clone. The chain links TRBV21-1 to TRBJ1-3. TRBV21-1 is shown as a pseudogene. This CDR3 has 14 residues. CDR3 in amino acids: CASSKGSSGNTIYF. The CDR3 nucleotides are TGTGCCAGCAGCAAAGGGAGCTCTGGAAACACCATATATTTT.